These 32 T cell receptor beta chains were all obtained from the same sample, sequenced in a study of OX40 agonist ivuxolimab in advanced cancers. Only in-frame clones appear in the TCRdb table, and some are missing; sequencing was by immunoSEQ multiplex PCR. The sample shows some 79,000 clones, approximately 90% of them seen only once. Source: CD4+ or CD8+ T cells sorted from blood, taken in a trial of the OX40 agonist ivuxolimab. The receptors derive from an adult with an advanced solid tumor such as melanoma, head and neck, liver or kidney cancer.

This clone was picked up one time. J is TRBJ2-1 and V is TRBV30, with D hard to call. Germline CDR1 is GTSNPN and CDR2 is SVGIG (reference sequence). The ends were cut back, 3 bases at V and 6 bases at J, with 12 bases in the middle. The CDR3 loop spans 13 amino acids. The CDR3 reads CAWSRSLGNEQFF. The CDR3 nucleotides read TGTGCCTGGAGCCGAAGCTTGGGCAATGAGCAGTTCTTC.

The chain is built from TRBV18 and TRBJ2-3, with D unclear. The V gene lost 8 bases and the J gene lost 1 base, with 4 bases spanning the gap. From germline, CDR1 is KGHSH and CDR2 LQKENI. The length of the CDR3 is 11 residues. The CDR3 nucleotides are TGTGCCAGCGACGGCACAGATACGCAGTATTTT. This translates into CASDGTDTQYF.

The chain couples TRBV30 to TRBJ2-2, with TRBD1 as a possible D gene (5 bases). CDR1 GTSNPN and CDR2 SVGIG come from the germline V gene (reference sequence). CDR3 length: 12 residues. V was clipped by 4 bases and J by 6 bases, with 9 bases between them. As DNA, the CDR3 is TGTGCCTGGATTAGGGGTTCCGGGGAGCTGTTTTTT. Protein: CAWIRGSGELFF. The whole variable domain, remainder taken from reference TRBV30 and TRBJ2-2, is SQTIHQWPATLVQPVGSPLSLECTVEGTSNPNLYWYRQAAGRGLQLLFYSVGIGQISSEVPQNLSASRPQDRQFILSSKKLLLSDSGFYLCAWIRGSGELFFGEGSRLTVL.

The chain is built from TRBV6-5 and TRBJ1-2; TRBD1 matches at 11 bases. V gave up 6 bases and J gave up 4 bases; unmatched junction bases: 7. The CDR3 covers 15 residues. Germline values: CDR1 MNHEY, CDR2 SVGAGI. The CDR3 loop is CASRHGTGGSYGYTF. CDR3 DNA sequence: TGTGCCAGCAGACATGGGACAGGGGGATCCTATGGCTACACCTTC.

Only one count was recorded for this clone. The CDR3 region is CSVESQGTGELFF. The CDR3 DNA follows: TGCAGCGTTGAATCTCAAGGCACCGGGGAGCTGTTTTTT. The rearrangement uses TRBV29-1 and TRBJ2-2; D remains unclear. Germline CDR1 is SQVTM and CDR2 is ANQGSEA. The CDR3 sequence is 13 residues long. Trimming shortened V by 2 bases and J by 4 bases, and 8 bases separated the two germline ends.

This clone has only a few counts. The chain is built from TRBV19 and TRBJ1-5; 7 positions agree with TRBD1. Losses at the gene ends were 4 bases for V and 7 bases for J; bases not matched to a gene: 4. Germline CDR1 is LNHDA and CDR2 is SQIVND (reference sequence). The CDR3 loop spans 13 amino acids. The CDR3 here is CASSRQGDQPQHF. Here the CDR3 DNA reads TGTGCCAGTAGTAGACAGGGCGACCAGCCCCAGCATTTT.

The chain couples TRBV7-9 to TRBJ2-3, with 10 nucleotides matching TRBD2. The CDR3 runs to 15 residues. Germline CDR1 and CDR2: SEHNR and FQNEAQ (reference sequence). Unmatched junction bases numbered 5, after V lost 4 bases and J lost 4 bases. The CDR3 region is CASSSMTSGPDTQYF. The DNA of the CDR3 is TGTGCCAGCAGCTCCATGACTAGCGGGCCAGATACGCAGTATTTT.

This clone was picked up a small number of times. This chain joins TRBV30 and TRBJ1-2, with no clear D. CDR3 size: 13 residues. Germline-derived CDR1 and CDR2 are GTSNPN and SVGIG (reference sequence). V lost 5 bases and J lost 4, with 14 bases in between. This chain's CDR3 is CAWSMQYSYGYTF. CDR3 bases: TGTGCCTGGTCGATGCAGTATTCCTATGGCTACACCTTC.

The V call is TRBV10-3, the J call TRBJ1-5; possibly TRBD1 for D (5 bases). The V end was cut by 4 bases, the J end by 1 base, with 11 bases between. Germline CDR1 reads ENHRY; CDR2 reads SYGVKD. The CDR3 sequence is 15 residues long. The CDR3 spells CAISAAGGSNQPQHF. CDR3 DNA: TGTGCCATCAGTGCCGCGGGGGGAAGCAATCAGCCCCAGCATTTT.

The chain is built from TRBV19 and TRBJ2-7; the D gene is possibly TRBD1 (5 bases). The germline V gene has CDR1 LNHDA and CDR2 SQIVND (reference sequence). Trimming cost V 3 bases and J 6 bases, with 9 bases left between them. This CDR3 is 12 amino acids long. CDR3 DNA: TGTGCCAGTAGTATGGCAACAGGCGAGCAGTACTTC. The encoded protein is CASSMATGEQYF.

The CDR3 protein is CALTRGAGGNTIYF. In nucleotides, the CDR3 is TGTGCCTTGACGAGGGGGGCAGGTGGAAACACCATATATTTT. The J gene is TRBJ1-3, the V gene TRBV30, with D tentatively TRBD1 (6 bases). The CDR3 is 14 residues long. Germline lookup yields CDR1 GTSNPN and CDR2 SVGIG (reference sequence). Trimming cost V 7 bases and J 3 bases, with 16 bases left between them.

V is TRBV7-7 and J is TRBJ2-3; D might be TRBD2 (5 bases). The CDR3 runs to 16 residues. Trimming took 5 bases from V and 3 from J, leaving 18 bases between them. CDR1 SSHAT and CDR2 FNYEAQ come from the germline V gene (reference sequence). In DNA form, the CDR3 reads TGTGCCAGCAGCCTCTCGGAGAGGGCCAGTACAGATACGCAGTATTTT. This codes for CASSLSERASTDTQYF.

This clone occurred a few times. The chain uses TRBV19 and TRBJ1-1; no clear D gene. This CDR3 contains 13 residues. In germline, CDR1 is LNHDA, CDR2 SQIVND (reference sequence). V lost 3 bases and J lost 1, with 6 bases in between. For the CDR3, the DNA is TGTGCCAGTAGTATTGGGAGGAACACTGAAGCTTTCTTT. Translation: CASSIGRNTEAFF.

Written as DNA, the CDR3 is TGTGCCTGGACAGGGGGTTCCGGGGAGCTGTTTTTT. It codes for CAWTGGSGELFF. The rearrangement links TRBV30 to TRBJ2-2; 7 positions match TRBD1. The V gene's germline CDR1 is GTSNPN and CDR2 SVGIG (reference sequence). Unmatched junction bases numbered 2, after V lost 4 bases and J lost 6 bases. The length of the CDR3 is 12 residues.

The CDR3 protein is CASSLEYEQYF. The DNA of the CDR3 is TGTGCCAGCTCACTAGAATACGAGCAGTACTTC. The chain employs TRBV18 and TRBJ2-7; D unclear. CDR1 is KGHSH, CDR2 LQKENI, per germline. V was cut by 4 bases and J by 4 bases, with 5 bases left in between. This CDR3 has 11 amino acids.

This clone was detected only a few times. CDR3 DNA: TGTGCCAGTAGTATTTGGACCGGGGAGCTGTTTTTT. Its protein product is CASSIWTGELFF. The chain links TRBV19 to TRBJ2-2; D ambiguous. This CDR3 region has 12 residues. V was cut by 3 bases and J by 5 bases, with 4 bases left in between. Germline CDR1 LNHDA, CDR2 SQIVND (reference sequence).

The V and J genes are TRBV4-1 and TRBJ2-2; tentatively, D is TRBD1 (6 bases). The CDR3 covers 13 residues. Germline V gene data show CDR1 as MGHRA and CDR2 as YSYEKL. The ends were cut back, 2 bases at V and 8 bases at J, with 9 bases in the middle. CDR3 coding DNA: TGCGCCAGCAGCCAATCAGGGGTTGGGGAGCTGTTTTTT. This translates into CASSQSGVGELFF.

The rearrangement joins TRBV18 to TRBJ1-1; no clear D. Germline CDR1 reads KGHSH; CDR2 reads LQKENI. Trimming took 2 bases from V and 3 from J, leaving 13 bases between them. The CDR3 runs 15 residues. This CDR3 reads CASSPEGNRDTEAFF. The CDR3 bases are TGTGCCAGCTCACCAGAGGGAAATAGGGACACTGAAGCTTTCTTT.

V gene TRBV7-9 combines with J gene TRBJ2-4, with a weak D call TRBD1 (6 bases). This CDR3 region has 14 residues. CDR1 and CDR2 from the germline V gene are SEHNR and FQNEAQ (reference sequence). Trimming cost V 4 bases and J 6 bases, with 13 bases left between them. The CDR3 bases are TGTGCCAGCAGCTGGGACGACAGGACAAACATTCAGTACTTC. It translates to CASSWDDRTNIQYF.

The V gene is TRBV5-1, the J gene TRBJ2-3; D gene ambiguous. The germline CDR1 and CDR2 sequences are SGHRS and YFSETQ. V was shortened by 0 bases and J by 7 bases, with 3 bases between the two germline ends. This CDR3 has 11 amino acids. The CDR3 sequence is CASSLEHTQYF. Here the CDR3 DNA reads TGCGCCAGCAGCTTGGAACATACGCAGTATTTT.

This clone was counted once. V gene TRBV6-1 combines with J gene TRBJ2-3; 7 nucleotides align to TRBD1. This CDR3 has 15 residues. The germline V gene encodes CDR1 MNHNS and CDR2 SASEGT. Trimming cost V 4 bases and J 0 bases; bases outside gene matches: 4. The CDR3 here is CASSGGTASTDTQYF. The CDR3 coding sequence is TGTGCCAGCAGTGGGGGGACAGCTAGCACAGATACGCAGTATTTT.

The chain employs TRBV15 and TRBJ2-3, with D maybe TRBD1 (5 bases). Germline CDR1 reads LNHNV; CDR2 reads YYDKDF (reference sequence). V lost 4 bases and J lost 4, with 9 bases in between. The CDR3 is made up of 13 amino acids. The CDR3: CATSIGAPDTQYF. Here the CDR3 DNA reads TGTGCCACCAGCATTGGGGCGCCAGATACGCAGTATTTT.

V and J are TRBV14 and TRBJ2-1; 13 bases agree with TRBD2. CDR1 is SGHDN and CDR2 is FVKESK in the germline V gene. The CDR3 covers 16 residues. The trim removed 4 bases at V and 6 bases at J, leaving 6 bases unmatched. For the CDR3, the DNA is TGTGCCAGCAGCCGCCAGCGGACTAGCGGGAGCAATGAGCAGTTCTTC. This sequence encodes CASSRQRTSGSNEQFF.

The V gene is TRBV20-1, the J gene TRBJ2-3; 7 bases align to TRBD1. The V and J ends lost 6 bases and 9 bases, in that order; junction bases with no gene match: 6. There are 11 residues in the CDR3. Germline loops: CDR1 DFQATT, CDR2 SNEGSKA (reference sequence). The CDR3 sequence: CSAQTGETQYF. The CDR3 DNA reads TGCAGTGCCCAAACAGGGGAAACGCAGTATTTT.

This rearrangement joins TRBV28 to TRBJ2-2, with TRBD2 matching over 7 bases. The CDR3 length is 16 residues. Germline lookup yields CDR1 MDHEN and CDR2 SYDVKM. Trimming cost V 4 bases and J 2 bases; bases outside gene matches: 7. The CDR3 DNA is TGTGCCAGCAGTTCCGGTGGGAGGGTTAACACCGGGGAGCTGTTTTTT. It is translated as CASSSGGRVNTGELFF.

The rearrangement joins TRBV19 to TRBJ2-2; TRBD2 aligns across 9 bases. Per germline, CDR1 LNHDA and CDR2 SQIVND (reference sequence). CDR3 length equals 17 residues. Trimming cost V 3 bases and J 2 bases; bases outside gene matches: 7. The CDR3 reads CASSIQKGLANTGELFF. The CDR3 nucleotides are TGTGCCAGTAGTATCCAAAAGGGACTAGCCAACACCGGGGAGCTGTTTTTT. The full variable domain, rest sourced from reference TRBV19 and TRBJ2-2, is DGGITQSPKYLFRKEGQNVTLSCEQNLNHDAMYWYRQDPGQGLRLIYYSQIVNDFQKGDIAEGYSVSREKKESFPLTVTSAQKNPTAFYLCASSIQKGLANTGELFFGEGSRLTVL.

The chain employs TRBV18 and TRBJ1-5; D is perhaps TRBD1 (5 bases). The length of the CDR3 is 14 residues. Deletions cut 3 bases from V and 9 bases from J, with 15 bases between. Germline V gives CDR1 KGHSH, CDR2 LQKENI. This chain's CDR3 is CASSPRDGLTPQHF. For the CDR3, the DNA is TGTGCCAGCTCACCGCGGGACGGCCTAACGCCCCAGCATTTT. The full variable domain, its missing parts supplied by reference TRBV18 and TRBJ1-5, is NAGVMQNPRHLVRRRGQEARLRCSPMKGHSHVYWYRQLPEEGLKFMVYLQKENIIDESGMPKERFSAEFPKEGPSILRIQQVVRGDSAAYFCASSPRDGLTPQHFGDGTRLSIL.

This clone has a single count. The chain joins TRBV5-8 to TRBJ1-4; 11 bases match TRBD1. V was clipped by 4 bases and J by 6 bases; unmatched bases: 5. The CDR3 extends over 15 amino acids. CDR1 is SGHTS, CDR2 YDEGEE, per germline. CDR3 region: CASSPGQGGYEKLFF. In DNA, the CDR3 is TGTGCCAGCAGCCCGGGACAGGGGGGATATGAAAAACTGTTTTTT.

The rearrangement links TRBV7-6 to TRBJ1-1, with unresolved D. CDR3 size: 13 residues. In germline, CDR1 is SGHVS, CDR2 FNYEAQ. V was trimmed by 3 bases and J by 3 bases, leaving 8 bases between them. The CDR3: CASSLQSYTEAFF. CDR3 in DNA: TGTGCCAGCAGCTTGCAGAGTTACACTGAAGCTTTCTTT. Complete variable domain (other parts from reference TRBV7-6 and TRBJ1-1): GAGVSQSPRYKVTKRGQDVALRCDPISGHVSLYWYRQALGQGPEFLTYFNYEAQQDKSGLPNDRFSAERPEGSISTLTIQRTEQRDSAMYRCASSLQSYTEAFFGQGTRLTVV.

This chain joins TRBV10-1 and TRBJ2-7, with 9 bases fitting TRBD1. The V gene's germline CDR1 is WNHNN and CDR2 SYGVQD (reference sequence). CDR3 size: 15 residues. The V and J ends lost 8 bases and 2 bases, in that order; junction bases with no gene match: 10. CDR3 amino acids: CASVHQQGAAYEQYF. CDR3 sequence (DNA): TGCGCCAGCGTCCACCAACAGGGGGCCGCCTACGAGCAGTACTTC.

The chain has TRBV7-6 and TRBJ1-3; perhaps TRBD1 as D (6 bases). This CDR3 has 17 residues. Germline values: CDR1 SGHVS, CDR2 FNYEAQ. The ends were cut back, 1 base at V and 2 bases at J, with 15 bases in the middle. CDR3 sequence (DNA): TGTGCCAGCAGCTTAGGAACAGGGTACATCACTGGAAACACCATATATTTT. Amino acid sequence: CASSLGTGYITGNTIYF.

The DNA for the CDR3 is TGTGCCAGCAGCCACGATGGACAGGGACGCTCCTACAATGAGCAGTTCTTC. Protein: CASSHDGQGRSYNEQFF. This rearrangement joins TRBV7-9 to TRBJ2-1, with 8 nucleotides matching TRBD1. Germline V lookup: CDR1 SEHNR, CDR2 FQNEAQ (reference sequence). V was pared by 5 bases and J by 0 bases, with 9 bases of the junction left unmatched. The CDR3 contains 17 residues.